The clone carrying this TCR beta chain was observed a single time. Under the authors' procedure: For nucleated cells, counts were estimated from reference gene primer amplification. The protocol was immunoSEQ multiplex PCR, while the TCRdb copy is restricted to in-frame clones and leaves out a portion. V, J and clone size were drawn from that table, and D and trimming were deduced from the DNA. The data contain 68,000 or so clones, nearly 90% of them seen just once; the ten biggest clones take up roughly 8.8%. This entry is derived from a study of blood T cell repertoires in COVID-19. Whole-study context: Samples of COVID-19 (acute and convalescent) were obtained from the United States, Italy and Spain. T cells, B-cell-depleted T cells, or PBMCs provided the cDNA or gDNA that served as material.

V was pared by 5 bases and J by 0 bases, with 4 bases of the junction left unmatched. Germline V gene sequence: CDR1 PRHDT, CDR2 FYEKMQ (reference sequence). The CDR3 has 17 amino acids. Sequencing was carried out using peripheral blood. The TCR was taken from a man aged 50 or older with active COVID-19. The chain couples TRBV13 to TRBJ2-2; 12 bases are a match to TRBD2. This CDR3 is CASSPLAGGPNTGELFF. CDR3 bases: TGTGCCAGCAGCCCTCTAGCGGGGGGGCCGAACACCGGGGAGCTGTTTTTT.